Below are 26 T cell receptor beta chains sequenced from a single sample in a study of metastatic and nonmetastatic thyroid tumors. Ahead of thyroid surgery, no patient had received treatment of any kind. TCRdb re-called the PCR reads with MiXCR. The table records over 50,000 clones, almost 30% of them present only once. Sequencing input: blood. All receptors derive from a female donor with papillary thyroid cancer or a benign thyroid nodule (not recorded which). Some clones in this sample may be carry-over from other donors' samples.

J is TRBJ2-7 and V is TRBV12-3 or TRBV12-4; 9 nucleotides agree with TRBD1. This CDR3 is built from 13 residues. The junction had 6 bases not matched to a gene; V was cut back by 7 bases and J by 5 bases. The CDR3 bases are TGTGCCAGCACGCTGGACAGGGGCGACGAGCAGTACTTC. Amino acids: CASTLDRGDEQYF.

The chain uses TRBV19 and TRBJ2-5; D call uncertain. The CDR3 is 13 amino acids. Trimming cost V 6 bases and J 2 bases, with 10 bases left between them. Germline values: CDR1 LNHDA, CDR2 SQIVND (reference sequence). The CDR3 region has the DNA TGTGCCAGTAGCCCCTCCCTGCAAGAGACCCAGTACTTC. As protein: CASSPSLQETQYF.

V and J are TRBV5-1 and TRBJ2-2; D is possibly TRBD1 (6 bases). Germline V gene data show CDR1 as SGHRS and CDR2 as YFSETQ. Between the trimmed V and J ends, which lost 0 bases and 4 bases, there was a span of 7 bases. The CDR3 length is 14 residues. The CDR3 protein is CASSLGGLTGELFF. In nucleotides, the CDR3 is TGCGCCAGCAGCTTGGGGGGGCTCACCGGGGAGCTGTTTTTT.

This clone was observed a handful of times. The gene calls are TRBV6-2 or TRBV6-3 and TRBJ2-7, with 10 bases aligning to TRBD1. Losses at the gene ends were 3 bases for V and 5 bases for J; bases not matched to a gene: 7. CDR1 is MNHEY and CDR2 is SVGEGT in the germline V gene. The CDR3 covers 15 residues. DNA of the CDR3: TGTGCCAGCAGTTATGGCGGGACAGGGGAAAACGAGCAGTACTTC. It specifies CASSYGGTGENEQYF.

This clone turned up a few times. The J gene is TRBJ2-5, the V gene TRBV6-1; a weak D match, TRBD2 (5 bases). Germline V CDR1 and CDR2: MNHNS, SASEGT. CDR3 size: 13 residues. V dropped 6 bases and J dropped 5 bases, with 13 bases sitting between them. The CDR3 DNA reads as TGTGCCAGCAGCCCCTCTCCGGGGGAGACCCAGTACTTC. Amino acid sequence: CASSPSPGETQYF.

This clone was seen at least ten times. This chain connects TRBV11-1 to TRBJ2-5; D gene uncertain. The V and J ends lost 2 bases and 4 bases respectively, with 11 bases between them. Germline V lookup: CDR1 SGHAT, CDR2 FQDESV (reference sequence). The CDR3 runs to 14 residues. This CDR3 is CASSLQENGETQYF. Here the CDR3 DNA reads TGTGCCAGCAGCTTACAGGAAAACGGAGAGACCCAGTACTTC.

This chain joins TRBV12-3 or TRBV12-4 and TRBJ2-3, with D uncertain. V was cut by 5 bases and J by 2 bases, with 8 bases left in between. This CDR3 comprises 13 residues. As DNA, the CDR3 is TGTGCCAGCAGTAATACAGACACAGATACGCAGTATTTT. This translates into CASSNTDTDTQYF.

The chain couples TRBV20-1 to TRBJ2-5, with D unresolved. The CDR3 contains 14 residues. V was trimmed by 3 bases and J by 4 bases, leaving 15 bases between them. In germline, CDR1 is DFQATT, CDR2 SNEGSKA (reference sequence). This chain's CDR3 is CSARAGRATETQYF. The CDR3 DNA reads as TGCAGTGCTAGGGCAGGAAGAGCGACAGAGACCCAGTACTTC.

This clone is medium-sized (0.01 to 0.1%) within its sample. Other nucleotide sequences in the sample specify the same CDR3. V is TRBV28 and J is TRBJ2-5, with TRBD1 identical over 10 bases. The V segment lost 3 bases and the J segment 2 bases; nucleotides outside the gene matches: 6. CDR1 and CDR2 from the germline V gene are MDHEN and SYDVKM. The CDR3 extends over 16 amino acids. The DNA for the CDR3 is TGTGCCAGCAGTTTTCGGACAGGGGGTACGCAAGAGACCCAGTACTTC. Residues: CASSFRTGGTQETQYF.

V usage is TRBV30 and J usage is TRBJ1-2; 9 nucleotides agree with TRBD1. After removal of 3 bases from V and 2 bases from J, the junction contained 4 bases not matched to a gene. The CDR3 consists of 14 residues. Germline CDR1 reads GTSNPN; CDR2 reads SVGIG (reference sequence). CDR3 nucleotide sequence: TGTGCCTGGAGCTCGACAGGGGGGAACTATGGCTACACCTTC. This gives the protein CAWSSTGGNYGYTF.

This clone is deemed medium-sized. The V call is TRBV19, the J call TRBJ2-1, with D possibly matching TRBD1 (6 bases). The CDR3 loop spans 14 amino acids. Deletions cut 6 bases from V and 3 bases from J, with 12 bases between. Per the germline V gene, CDR1 is LNHDA and CDR2 is SQIVND (reference sequence). For the CDR3, the DNA is TGTGCCAGTAGGTTGGGGGCAGGCTACAATGAGCAGTTCTTC. Translation: CASRLGAGYNEQFF.

The sample holds a few counts of this clone. V and J are TRBV4-2 and TRBJ2-7; 11 bases are shared with TRBD2. There are 15 residues in the CDR3. Germline V CDR1 and CDR2: LGHNA, YNFKEQ. Trimming took 0 bases from V and 7 from J; bases not matched to a gene: 5. The chain's CDR3 is CASSQEPTSGNEQYF. Here the CDR3 DNA reads TGTGCCAGCAGCCAAGAACCGACTAGCGGGAATGAGCAGTACTTC.

The chain joins TRBV7-2 to TRBJ2-7, with 9 bases aligning to TRBD2. Germline CDR1 reads SGHTA; CDR2 reads FQGNSA. After removal of 5 bases from V and 3 bases from J, the junction contained 8 bases not matched to a gene. CDR3 length equals 15 residues. This chain's CDR3 is CASSPVLTSGYEQYF. The CDR3 nucleotides are TGTGCCAGCAGCCCTGTACTGACTAGCGGCTACGAGCAGTACTTC.

In DNA form, the CDR3 reads TGTGCCAGCAGACCCGGGACAACGGGCTCCTACGAGCAGTACTTC. Residues: CASRPGTTGSYEQYF. V gene TRBV27 combines with J gene TRBJ2-7, with a tentative D call TRBD1 (6 bases). The CDR3 sequence is 15 residues long. Trimming removed 6 bases from V and 0 bases from J, with 15 bases in between. Germline V gene sequence: CDR1 MNHEY, CDR2 SMNVEV (reference sequence).

V usage is TRBV6-2 or TRBV6-3 and J usage is TRBJ1-3, with a possible D match to TRBD1 (5 bases). Trimming pared 2 bases from V and 3 bases from J, leaving 11 bases between. CDR3 size: 15 residues. The germline V gene encodes CDR1 MNHEY and CDR2 SVGEGT. This chain's CDR3 is CASSYRGMSGNTIYF. DNA of the CDR3: TGTGCCAGCAGTTACAGGGGAATGAGTGGAAACACCATATATTTT.

The chain combines TRBV4-3 with TRBJ2-2; the D gene is possibly TRBD1 (5 bases). Trimming stripped 0 bases from V and 7 bases from J, with 9 bases between. The CDR3 consists of 14 residues. Germline V gives CDR1 LGHNA, CDR2 YSLEER. The CDR3: CASSQDGAVGELFF. CDR3 sequence (DNA): TGCGCCAGCAGCCAAGATGGGGCGGTCGGGGAGCTGTTTTTT.

V and J are TRBV20-1 and TRBJ2-7; 9 nucleotides line up with TRBD2. Germline CDR1 reads DFQATT; CDR2 reads SNEGSKA (reference sequence). This CDR3 has 16 amino acids. V trimming: 5 bases; J trimming: 1 base; junction bases outside the gene matches: 12. CDR3 sequence reads: CSAGRSSGIVSYEQYF. The DNA of the CDR3 is TGCAGTGCTGGAAGGTCTAGCGGGATAGTATCCTACGAGCAGTACTTC.

This clone was seen a handful of times. J is TRBJ2-3 and V is TRBV20-1; 7 bases match TRBD2. Germline CDR1 is DFQATT and CDR2 is SNEGSKA (reference sequence). The CDR3 contains 15 residues. The V gene end was trimmed by 3 bases and the J gene end by 3 bases; junction bases not matched to a gene: 9. CDR3: CSARAIAGLTDTQYF. The CDR3 bases are TGCAGTGCTAGGGCCATAGCGGGTCTAACAGATACGCAGTATTTT.

The CDR3 nucleotides are TGTGCCAGCAGTGAAGGGGACAGGGTTAAAACAGATACGCAGTATTTT. The encoded protein is CASSEGDRVKTDTQYF. The V gene is TRBV6-1, the J gene TRBJ2-3, with 9 bases matching TRBD1. CDR3 length: 16 residues. The germline gives CDR1 MNHNS, CDR2 SASEGT. V lost 1 base to trimming and J lost 3 bases; unmatched junction nucleotides: 5.

By proportion, this clone is hyperexpanded (1% or more). The J gene is TRBJ2-7, the V gene TRBV6-2 or TRBV6-3, with D uncertain. V was pared by 1 base and J by 5 bases, with 12 bases between. The germline gives CDR1 MNHEY, CDR2 SVGEGT. The CDR3 sequence is 14 residues long. DNA for the CDR3: TGTGCCAGCAGTTACTTTGGGTGGAAGGACGAGCAGTACTTC. It is translated as CASSYFGWKDEQYF.

This clone has only a few counts. The chain is built from TRBV20-1 and TRBJ2-1, with D perhaps TRBD2 (6 bases). Germline V gene sequence: CDR1 DFQATT, CDR2 SNEGSKA (reference sequence). The V end was cut by 0 bases, the J end by 6 bases, with 18 bases between. This CDR3 has 16 residues. CDR3 amino acids: CSAREFGRDSPNEQFF. CDR3 DNA sequence: TGCAGTGCTAGAGAGTTCGGGCGGGACTCGCCCAATGAGCAGTTCTTC.

Many counts were recorded for this clone. The CDR3 nucleotides are TGTGCCAGCAGCCAAGATTATATTAATGGCTACACCTTC. It specifies CASSQDYINGYTF. The chain has TRBV14 and TRBJ1-2; no reliable D call. The CDR3 extends over 13 amino acids. With 0 bases removed from V and 6 bases from J, the gap between germline ends came to 8 bases. The germline gives CDR1 SGHDN, CDR2 FVKESK.

The chain is built from TRBV7-6 and TRBJ2-3, with D perhaps TRBD2 (5 bases). Germline V gene sequence: CDR1 SGHVS, CDR2 FNYEAQ. This CDR3 region has 12 residues. The V end lost 6 bases, the J end lost 4 bases, and 8 bases lay between the germline ends. Written as DNA, the CDR3 is TGTGCCAGCAGTCAGAGGGCAGATACGCAGTATTTT. Protein sequence: CASSQRADTQYF.

The chain recombines TRBV7-2 with TRBJ2-1; 7 bases agree with TRBD1. V gave up 2 bases and J gave up 4 bases; unmatched junction bases: 5. CDR3 length: 15 amino acids. CDR1 is SGHTA, CDR2 FQGNSA, per germline. The CDR3 is CASSLPGQTYNEQFF. CDR3 sequence (DNA): TGTGCCAGCAGCTTACCGGGACAGACGTACAATGAGCAGTTCTTC.

The rearrangement joins TRBV12-3 or TRBV12-4 to TRBJ1-2, with TRBD1 matching 7 bases. Losses at the gene ends were 3 bases for V and 8 bases for J; bases not matched to a gene: 9. The CDR3 consists of 14 residues. The CDR3 sequence: CASSFGGGQRGYTF. CDR3 DNA sequence: TGTGCCAGCAGTTTCGGGGGGGGACAGCGGGGCTACACCTTC.

The chain links TRBV5-1 to TRBJ2-1, with D unresolved. The CDR3 loop spans 16 amino acids. V was pared by 2 bases and J by 6 bases, with 18 bases between. Germline CDR1 is SGHRS and CDR2 is YFSETQ. Here the CDR3 DNA reads TGCGCCAGCAGCTTTTCTCTCGCGGATGCATTCAATGAGCAGTTCTTC. This codes for CASSFSLADAFNEQFF.